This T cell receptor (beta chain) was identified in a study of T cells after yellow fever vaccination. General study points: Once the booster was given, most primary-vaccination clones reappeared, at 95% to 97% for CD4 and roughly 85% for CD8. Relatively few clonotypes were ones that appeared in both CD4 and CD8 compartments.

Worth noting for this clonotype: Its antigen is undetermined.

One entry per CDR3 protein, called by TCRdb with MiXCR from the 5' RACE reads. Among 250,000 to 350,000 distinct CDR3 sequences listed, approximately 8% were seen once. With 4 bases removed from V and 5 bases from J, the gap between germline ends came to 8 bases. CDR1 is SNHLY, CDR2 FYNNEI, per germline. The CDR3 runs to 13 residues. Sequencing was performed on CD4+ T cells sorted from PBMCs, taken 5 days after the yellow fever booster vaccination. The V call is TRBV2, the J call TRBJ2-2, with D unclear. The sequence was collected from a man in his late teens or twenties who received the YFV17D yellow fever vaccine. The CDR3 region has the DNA TGTGCCAGCAGTGGTAGTGGAACCGGGGAGCTGTTTTTT. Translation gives CASSGSGTGELFF.